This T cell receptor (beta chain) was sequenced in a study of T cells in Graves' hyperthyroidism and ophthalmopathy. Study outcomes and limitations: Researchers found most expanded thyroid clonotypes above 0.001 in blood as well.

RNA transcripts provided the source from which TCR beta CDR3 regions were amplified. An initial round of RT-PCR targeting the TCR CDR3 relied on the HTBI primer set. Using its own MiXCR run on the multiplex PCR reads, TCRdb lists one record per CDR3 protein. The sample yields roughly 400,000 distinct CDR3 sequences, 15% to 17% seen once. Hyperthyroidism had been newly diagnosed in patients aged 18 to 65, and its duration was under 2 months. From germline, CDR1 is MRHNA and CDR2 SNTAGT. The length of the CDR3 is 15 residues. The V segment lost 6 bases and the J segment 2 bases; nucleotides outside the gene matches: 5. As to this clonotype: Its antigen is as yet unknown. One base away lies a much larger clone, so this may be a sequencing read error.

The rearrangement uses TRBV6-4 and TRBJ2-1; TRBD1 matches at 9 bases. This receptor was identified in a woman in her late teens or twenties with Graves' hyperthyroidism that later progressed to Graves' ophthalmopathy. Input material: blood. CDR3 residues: CASSSGTGTYNEQFF. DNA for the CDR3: TGTGCCAGCAGCTCCGGGACAGGGACCTACAATGAGCAGTTCTTC.